The entry that follows covers one T cell receptor beta chain sequence. Antigen specificity is unknown. This sample was included in a study of T cell repertoires in ileal Crohn's disease. Notes on the study in general: Clonal expansions were more frequent in active smokers than non-smokers at surgery.

Produced via immunoSEQ multiplex PCR; TCRdb's table is partial and in-frame only. The sample lists more than 3,500 clones, roughly 71% occurring once. Germline CDR1 SGHRS, CDR2 YFSETQ. With 0 bases removed from V and 4 bases from J, the gap between germline ends came to 7 bases. The CDR3 has 13 residues. The TCR originated in an adult with Crohn's disease. This rearrangement joins TRBV5-1 to TRBJ1-1; D ambiguous. Sequencing was performed on ileal tissue. The CDR3 DNA reads as TGCGCCAGCAGCTTGGCCCCGGGCACTGAAGCTTTCTTT. It encodes CASSLAPGTEAFF.